The 20 T cell receptor beta chains listed next were all sequenced from one sample in a study of T cells in women clearing cervical HPV infection. The assay was immunoSEQ multiplex PCR, and TCRdb's table has in-frame clones only and misses some. The sample table sets out around 28,000 clones. Sequencing was carried out using blood buffy coat. These receptors were collected from a woman between 18 and 70 years old with a cervical HPV16 infection that either progressed to CIN3+ or cleared (not recorded which).

The CDR3 sequence is CASIRGTAEAFF. The covered CDR3 bases are TGTGCCAGCATCAGAGGGACAGCTGAA. V and J are TRBV5-5 and TRBJ1-1; 7 bases fit TRBD1. Coverage ceases 3 residues before the CDR3 finishes, and the germline J gene fills in the end. V dropped 6 bases and J dropped 6; count of bases not matched to a gene: 5. Germline CDR1 and CDR2: SGHKS and YYEKEE (reference sequence). The CDR3 covers 12 residues.

As concerns this clone: The sequence runs out 3 residues before the end of the CDR3; the remainder is reconstructed from the germline J gene. V gene TRBV29-1 combines with J gene TRBJ2-1; 10 positions match TRBD2. CDR1 is SQVTM and CDR2 is ANQGSEA in the germline V gene. The CDR3 extends over 14 amino acids. V dropped 6 bases and J dropped 9; count of bases not matched to a gene: 11. CDR3: CSVASGRASLEQFF. CDR3 DNA, as far as it was read: TGCAGCGTAGCCAGCGGGAGGGCCAGTCTTGAG.

On this clone itself: Read data end 3 residues before the CDR3 end; the end is taken from the germline J gene. The chain couples TRBV6-1 to TRBJ1-2; perhaps TRBD1 as D (6 bases). CDR3 length equals 15 residues. Deletions cut 3 bases from V and 5 bases from J, with 16 bases between. Germline V CDR1 and CDR2: MNHNS, SASEGT. CDR3 DNA (partial): TGTGCCAGCAGTGAGGGGACATTATCGGGGTATGGC. It translates to CASSEGTLSGYG. The complete CDR3 reads CASSEGTLSGYGYTF.

Concerning this clone: The read stops 3 residues short of the end of the CDR3; the missing end is completed from the germline J gene. The genes are TRBV2 and TRBJ1-6; D is possibly TRBD1 (6 bases). Germline CDR1 reads SNHLY; CDR2 reads FYNNEI. The V and J ends lost 8 bases and 7 bases respectively, with 12 bases between them. The length of the CDR3 is 13 residues. The CDR3 sequence: CASAGDINSPLHF. The sequenced CDR3 bases are TGTGCCAGCGCGGGGGACATCAATTCACCC.

Remarks on this clone: The CDR3 is cut off 3 residues early in the read; its end comes from the germline J gene. V is TRBV2 and J is TRBJ2-3, with 9 bases matching TRBD1. The CDR3 consists of 13 residues. The germline V gene encodes CDR1 SNHLY and CDR2 FYNNEI. The trim removed 5 bases at V and 4 bases at J, leaving 1 base unmatched. The CDR3 DNA, read in part, is TGTGCCAGCAGTAGACAGGGGGCAGATACG. It codes for CASSRQGADT. The CDR3 as a whole reads CASSRQGADTQYF.

With regard to this clone: The read halts 3 residues ahead of the CDR3 end, with the missing end drawn from the germline J gene. The chain employs TRBV10-3 and TRBJ2-2, with TRBD1 identical over 9 bases. The CDR3 consists of 17 residues. The germline V gene has CDR1 ENHRY and CDR2 SYGVKD. J lost 2 bases, V lost 5 bases, and 9 bases had no gene match. CDR3 sequence: CAISNRDRVSNTGELFF. The sequenced part of the CDR3 DNA is TGTGCCATCAGTAACCGGGACAGGGTATCCAACACCGGGGAG.

Remarks on this clone: The read ends 3 residues before the CDR3 terminus; that terminus is restored from the germline J gene. The chain uses TRBV12-3 or TRBV12-4 and TRBJ2-7; possible D gene TRBD1, 6 bases. The CDR3 runs to 15 residues. Between the trimmed V and J ends, which lost 2 bases and 0 bases, there was a span of 11 bases. CDR3 sequence reads: CASSLMPGASYEQYF. The covered CDR3 bases are TGTGCCAGCAGTTTAATGCCAGGGGCCTCCTACGAG.

In regard to this clone: The read finishes 3 residues shy of the CDR3 end, and the germline J gene is used to complete it. The rearrangement joins TRBV19 to TRBJ2-2; a possible D gene is TRBD2 (5 bases). The V and J ends lost 5 bases and 3 bases respectively, with 10 bases between them. The CDR3 is 14 residues long. CDR1 LNHDA and CDR2 SQIVND come from the germline V gene (reference sequence). Partial CDR3 DNA: TGTGCCAGTAGTTTTGGACTGTACACCGGGGAG. Protein: CASSFGLYTGE. The full CDR3 reads CASSFGLYTGELFF.

Comment on this clone: The read terminates 3 residues before the CDR3 end, so the remaining end is supplied by the germline J gene. The rearrangement joins TRBV24-1 to TRBJ2-1; TRBD2 matches 15 bases. Germline V gene sequence: CDR1 KGHDR, CDR2 SFDVKD. Germline trimming cut 4 bases from V and 0 bases from J; bases unmatched to any gene: 6. There are 19 residues in the CDR3. Partial CDR3 DNA: TGTGCCACCAGTGAAGGGACTAGCGGGAGGCAAAGCTCCTACAATGAG. Its translation: CATSEGTSGRQSSYNE. The CDR3 as a whole reads CATSEGTSGRQSSYNEQFF.

As to this clone: The CDR3 goes on 3 residues after the read ends, and that part is filled in from the germline J gene. V usage is TRBV19 and J usage is TRBJ2-3; 11 bases fit TRBD2. J lost 6 bases, V lost 1 base, and 15 bases had no gene match. CDR1 and CDR2 from the germline V gene are LNHDA and SQIVND (reference sequence). This CDR3 is built from 19 residues. The CDR3: CASSIASHSGGAASDTQYF. The part of the CDR3 DNA that was read is TGTGCCAGTAGTATAGCCTCCCATAGCGGGGGGGCCGCCTCGGATACG.

In regard to this clone: With the read ending 3 residues before the CDR3 end, the germline J gene is used to fill in that end. The chain links TRBV5-4 to TRBJ1-2; TRBD1 matches at 7 bases. In germline, CDR1 is SGHNT, CDR2 YYREEE (reference sequence). This CDR3 comprises 16 residues. The V and J ends lost 3 bases and 4 bases, in that order; junction bases with no gene match: 12. CDR3 region: CASSSETTGTAYGYTF. The covered CDR3 bases are TGTGCCAGCAGCTCCGAGACCACCGGGACAGCCTATGGC. Full variable domain (missing parts from reference TRBV5-4 and TRBJ1-2): ETGVTQSPTHLIKTRGQQVTLRCSSQSGHNTVSWYQQALGQGPQFIFQYYREEENGRGNFPPRFSGLQFPNYSSELNVNALELDDSALYLCASSSETTGTAYGYTFGSGTRLTVV.

On this clone itself: The missing CDR3 end, 3 residues past where the read stops, is filled in from the germline J gene. The V and J genes are TRBV6-1 and TRBJ2-7; tentatively, D is TRBD1 (5 bases). Germline-derived CDR1 and CDR2 are MNHNS and SASEGT. The CDR3 has 17 amino acids. V was clipped by 2 bases and J by 4 bases, with 21 bases between them. CDR3 DNA (partial): TGTGCCAGCAGTGAACTGACTTCCCACAGGCCCCCTTACGAG. Its translation is CASSELTSHRPPYE. From start to end, the CDR3 is CASSELTSHRPPYEQYF.

As for this clone: The read terminates 3 residues before the CDR3 end, so the remaining end is supplied by the germline J gene. The chain recombines TRBV7-9 with TRBJ2-7; 7 bases match TRBD1. Germline lookup yields CDR1 SEHNR and CDR2 FQNEAQ (reference sequence). The J segment lost 5 bases and the V segment lost 5 bases, leaving 3 bases of the junction unmatched. The CDR3 is 12 residues long. CDR3 bases read: TGTGCCAGCAGCGATACAGGGGACGAG. Its protein product is CASSDTGDE. From start to end, the CDR3 is CASSDTGDEQYF.

As concerns this clone: The read gets to within 3 residues of the CDR3 end, and the germline J gene fills in the rest. This chain uses TRBV29-1 with TRBJ2-1, with TRBD2 identical over 15 bases. CDR1 is SQVTM, CDR2 ANQGSEA, per germline. The CDR3 is 14 residues long. V gave up 8 bases and J gave up 4 bases; unmatched junction bases: 3. CDR3 in amino acids: CSFGLAGGYNEQFF. Partial CDR3 DNA: TGCAGCTTCGGACTAGCGGGGGGGTACAATGAG.

With regard to this clone: A junction boundary mismatches the germline segment, possibly from a read error. The read halts 3 residues ahead of the CDR3 end, with the missing end drawn from the germline J gene. This chain joins TRBV4-2 and TRBJ2-7, with D possibly being TRBD1 (5 bases). CDR3 length: 14 residues. CDR1 is LGHNA and CDR2 is YNFKEQ in the germline V gene. The CDR3 bases that were read are TGCGCCAGCAGCCTGACAGTTTACTCCTACGAG. This sequence encodes CASSLTVYSYE. The whole CDR3 protein is CASSLTVYSYEQYF.

Regarding this clone: The read falls 3 residues short of the CDR3 end, and the missing part is taken from the germline J gene. The rearrangement joins TRBV6-2 or TRBV6-3 to TRBJ2-4, with D possibly TRBD2 on 5 matching bases. CDR1 MNHEY and CDR2 SVGEGT come from the germline V gene. V shed 2 bases and J shed 6 bases, with 17 bases lying between them. The CDR3 covers 16 residues. CDR3 region: CASSYPIGGRGNIQYF. Partial CDR3 DNA: TGTGCCAGCAGTTACCCTATCGGAGGTCGGGGAAACATT.

About this clone itself: The junction departs from germline at one end; a sequencing error may be responsible. The read terminates 3 residues ahead of where the CDR3 ends, so the germline J gene completes it. The J gene is TRBJ2-7, the V gene TRBV11-2, with a weak D call TRBD2 (5 bases). This CDR3 region has 14 residues. In germline, CDR1 is SGHAT, CDR2 FQNNGV. The DNA read from the CDR3 is TGTGCCGGCAGTCCGGGGTTCAGCTCCTACGAG. It yields the protein CAGSPGFSSYE. The CDR3 in its entirety is CAGSPGFSSYEQYF.

Points on this clone: Coverage ceases 3 residues before the CDR3 finishes, and the germline J gene fills in the end. This chain connects TRBV5-4 to TRBJ1-1; possibly TRBD1 for D (5 bases). Germline V CDR1 and CDR2: SGHNT, YYREEE (reference sequence). The CDR3 covers 15 residues. The ends were cut back, 0 bases at V and 4 bases at J, with 13 bases in the middle. The part of the CDR3 DNA that was read is TGTGCCAGCAGCTTGGTTGGGGGGTGGATCACTGAA. This encodes CASSLVGGWITE. The CDR3 in its entirety is CASSLVGGWITEAFF.

Remarks on this clone: With the read ending 3 residues before the CDR3 end, the germline J gene is used to fill in that end. The J gene is TRBJ2-1, the V gene TRBV6-2 or TRBV6-3, with TRBD2 identical over 15 bases. The CDR3 extends over 14 amino acids. With 8 bases clipped from V and 7 bases from J, the junction kept 3 bases outside the gene matches. Germline-derived CDR1 and CDR2 are MNHEY and SVGEGT. The CDR3 is CASGLAGGLNEQFF. Incomplete CDR3 DNA: TGTGCCAGCGGACTAGCGGGGGGGCTGAATGAG.

Remarks on this clone: The read halts 3 residues ahead of the CDR3 end, with the missing end drawn from the germline J gene. This chain links TRBV7-9 with TRBJ1-5; the match to TRBD1 covers 11 bases. Germline CDR1 SEHNR, CDR2 FQNEAQ (reference sequence). The V segment lost 5 bases and the J segment 6 bases; nucleotides outside the gene matches: 6. The CDR3 has 15 residues. The DNA read from the CDR3 is TGTGCCAGCAGCCCAGGACAGGGGGCAGTTCAGCCC. Its translation: CASSPGQGAVQP. The entire CDR3 is CASSPGQGAVQPQHF.